A single sample is the source of the 23 T cell receptor beta chains below, sequenced in a study of siplizumab effects on memory and regulatory T cells. These receptors have no known antigen. This table comes from immunoSEQ multiplex PCR, and its TCRdb copy is limited to in-frame clones, with some not included. The sample consists of approximately 20,000 clones, around 40% of them appearing once. Coculture of mixed lymphocyte reaction cells was performed at 37°C for under seven days. Specimen: CFSE-low (dividing) CD4+ T cells sorted from an allogeneic mixed lymphocyte reaction. The receptor source for this set is a human donor in good health; the cells came from an allogeneic mixed lymphocyte reaction. Some clones in this sample may be carry-over from other donors' samples.

V usage is TRBV6-5 and J usage is TRBJ1-2; maybe TRBD1 (6 bases). Trimming left V 6 bases short and J 8 bases short, with 19 bases between. The CDR3 has 14 residues. Germline CDR1 MNHEY, CDR2 SVGAGI. CDR3 bases: TGTGCCAGCAGGAGGAGAGGGGGGAAGACGGGCTACACCTTC. The encoded protein is CASRRRGGKTGYTF.

V and J are TRBV7-9 and TRBJ1-1; 9 bases agree with TRBD1. The CDR3 runs 16 residues. V dropped 3 bases and J dropped 1; count of bases not matched to a gene: 6. Germline CDR1 and CDR2: SEHNR and FQNEAQ (reference sequence). In DNA form, the CDR3 reads TGTGCCAGCAGCTTTAACACAGGGGGCCCGAACACTGAAGCTTTCTTT. Amino acids: CASSFNTGGPNTEAFF.

V gene TRBV5-4 combines with J gene TRBJ2-2; D gene uncertain. Trimming took 3 bases from V and 0 from J, leaving 12 bases between them. Germline lookup yields CDR1 SGHNT and CDR2 YYREEE (reference sequence). CDR3 size: 16 residues. In DNA form, the CDR3 reads TGTGCCAGCAGCTCACCTTCCCCCGCGAACACCGGGGAGCTGTTTTTT. Amino acids: CASSSPSPANTGELFF.

This clone turned up a few times. The J gene is TRBJ2-2, the V gene TRBV5-5, with a possible D match to TRBD1 (5 bases). V gave up 1 base and J gave up 4 bases, with 8 bases separating them. The CDR3 has 14 residues. Germline CDR1 is SGHKS and CDR2 is YYEKEE (reference sequence). The CDR3 reads CASSLWQGTGELFF. For the CDR3, the DNA is TGTGCCAGCAGCTTGTGGCAGGGCACCGGGGAGCTGTTTTTT.

This chain uses TRBV10-2 with TRBJ2-3; 8 nucleotides line up with TRBD2. Germline CDR1 is WSHSY and CDR2 is SAAADI. V dropped 10 bases and J dropped 4; count of bases not matched to a gene: 7. The CDR3 covers 13 residues. DNA for the CDR3: TGCGCCACCGAAACGGGGGGGGCAGATACGCAGTATTTT. It translates to CATETGGADTQYF.

The V call is TRBV19, the J call TRBJ2-2; weak D call: TRBD2 (6 bases). The CDR3 covers 16 residues. V lost 1 base to trimming and J lost 7 bases, with 16 bases between them. Germline CDR1 is LNHDA and CDR2 is SQIVND (reference sequence). The DNA of the CDR3 is TGTGCCAGTAGTATAGCAACCGGGACTCAGGGCGGGGAGCTGTTTTTT. Translation gives CASSIATGTQGGELFF.

V is TRBV27 and J is TRBJ1-2; D unresolved. The V gene's germline CDR1 is MNHEY and CDR2 SMNVEV (reference sequence). This CDR3 contains 14 residues. V shed 0 bases and J shed 9 bases, with 14 bases lying between them. The chain's CDR3 is CASSLSTWAGSYTF. CDR3 DNA sequence: TGTGCCAGCAGTTTATCGACGTGGGCCGGTAGCTACACCTTC.

The J gene is TRBJ1-2, the V gene TRBV6-5; D not resolved. CDR3 length: 13 amino acids. V lost 2 bases and J 4 bases, leaving 8 bases between the germline ends. Germline CDR1 is MNHEY and CDR2 is SVGAGI. DNA for the CDR3: TGTGCCAGCAGTTACACACAGATCTATGGCTACACCTTC. Amino acid sequence: CASSYTQIYGYTF.

This clone has just a few counts. V gene TRBV18 combines with J gene TRBJ1-1; D call uncertain. V was cut by 3 bases and J by 4 bases, with 9 bases left in between. This CDR3 comprises 13 residues. CDR1 is KGHSH, CDR2 LQKENI, per germline. The CDR3: CASSPGVGTEAFF. The CDR3 DNA reads TGTGCCAGCTCACCCGGGGTAGGCACTGAAGCTTTCTTT.

This clone was seen a handful of times. This rearrangement joins TRBV29-1 to TRBJ2-3, with 12 bases aligning to TRBD2. The CDR3 consists of 15 residues. Unmatched junction bases numbered 5, after V lost 5 bases and J lost 2 bases. The germline CDR1 and CDR2 sequences are SQVTM and ANQGSEA. This CDR3 reads CSVKTSGGPTDTQYF. DNA of the CDR3: TGCAGCGTTAAGACTAGCGGGGGACCCACAGATACGCAGTATTTT.

This clone was seen more than once but under ten times. The chain is built from TRBV6-5 and TRBJ1-2, with 8 bases fitting TRBD1. V gave up 0 bases and J gave up 5 bases; unmatched junction bases: 5. The CDR3 is 15 amino acids. The germline V gene encodes CDR1 MNHEY and CDR2 SVGAGI. For the CDR3, the DNA is TGTGCCAGCAGTTACTCAGGACAGGGTTTATATGGCTACACCTTC. Translation gives CASSYSGQGLYGYTF.

On this clone itself: The sample carries other DNA sequences with the same CDR3. This chain links TRBV7-9 with TRBJ2-1, with TRBD1 matching 7 bases. From germline, CDR1 is SEHNR and CDR2 FQNEAQ (reference sequence). This CDR3 has 15 amino acids. V trimming: 9 bases; J trimming: 2 bases; junction bases outside the gene matches: 10. This chain's CDR3 is CASSTRQGPYNEQFF. CDR3 bases: TGTGCCAGTAGCACCAGACAGGGTCCCTACAATGAGCAGTTCTTC.

Judged by abundance, this clone is medium-sized. This chain uses TRBV10-1 with TRBJ2-7, with D tentatively TRBD2 (5 bases). The V end lost 0 bases, the J end lost 6 bases, and 15 bases lay between the germline ends. CDR3 length equals 15 residues. CDR1 WNHNN and CDR2 SYGVQD come from the germline V gene (reference sequence). The CDR3 spells CASSESKDLSPEQYF. CDR3 in DNA: TGCGCCAGCAGTGAGTCGAAGGACTTATCCCCCGAGCAGTACTTC.

This clone is deemed medium-sized. This chain uses TRBV5-6 with TRBJ1-2, with 7 bases aligning to TRBD1. This CDR3 has 17 residues. The germline gives CDR1 SGHDT, CDR2 YYEEEE. The V gene end was trimmed by 1 base and the J gene end by 3 bases; junction bases not matched to a gene: 12. CDR3 sequence: CASSLRQGGAFHYGYTF. CDR3 nucleotides: TGTGCCAGCAGCTTGAGACAGGGAGGGGCCTTTCACTATGGCTACACCTTC.

This chain uses TRBV7-9 with TRBJ1-1, with a weak D call TRBD1 (6 bases). Germline V gives CDR1 SEHNR, CDR2 FQNEAQ (reference sequence). The germline V and J ends were trimmed by 5 bases and 4 bases, with 23 bases remaining between them. The CDR3 runs to 17 residues. The CDR3 bases are TGTGCCAGCAGCGTCTCGGGGGGCGTGAGATGGAGCACTGAAGCTTTCTTT. Protein sequence: CASSVSGGVRWSTEAFF.

This sequence joins TRBV19 and TRBJ2-7; D perhaps matches TRBD1 (6 bases). This CDR3 contains 16 residues. Germline loops: CDR1 LNHDA, CDR2 SQIVND (reference sequence). V was shortened by 5 bases and J by 3 bases, with 20 bases between the two germline ends. The CDR3 DNA is TGTGCCAGTAGTCCCACAGGGCTCCTTGCCGTCTACGAGCAGTACTTC. Amino acid sequence: CASSPTGLLAVYEQYF.

This rearrangement joins TRBV6-5 to TRBJ1-2, with 8 nucleotides matching TRBD1. The CDR3 runs to 11 residues. Germline V gene sequence: CDR1 MNHEY, CDR2 SVGAGI. V gave up 6 bases and J gave up 8 bases; unmatched junction bases: 2. CDR3 sequence (DNA): TGTGCCAGCAGCCCAGGGGGCGGCTACACCTTC. This codes for CASSPGGGYTF.

The chain combines TRBV19 with TRBJ2-4; no clear D gene. The CDR3 covers 14 residues. Germline V CDR1 and CDR2: LNHDA, SQIVND (reference sequence). The V end was cut by 2 bases, the J end by 11 bases, with 16 bases between. CDR3 in amino acids: CASSITSAAPVQYF. CDR3 nucleotides: TGTGCCAGTAGTATAACCTCGGCCGCTCCGGTTCAGTACTTC.

This sequence joins TRBV6-5 and TRBJ1-3; TRBD1 matches 8 bases. V was pared by 6 bases and J by 4 bases, with 8 bases of the junction left unmatched. This CDR3 is 15 amino acids long. The germline gives CDR1 MNHEY, CDR2 SVGAGI. CDR3 bases: TGTGCCAGCAGACAGCAGGGGGCGCGAGGAAACACCATATATTTT. The encoded protein is CASRQQGARGNTIYF.

The chain carries TRBV18 and TRBJ2-3; possibly TRBD1 for D (5 bases). The V gene's germline CDR1 is KGHSH and CDR2 LQKENI. The V end lost 1 base, the J end lost 2 bases, and 13 bases lay between the germline ends. The CDR3 is made up of 16 amino acids. The CDR3 DNA reads as TGTGCCAGCTCACCACTAGGACACCTAAACACAGATACGCAGTATTTT. Its protein product is CASSPLGHLNTDTQYF.

The J gene is TRBJ2-2, the V gene TRBV9; maybe TRBD2 (5 bases). The CDR3 runs to 16 residues. CDR1 is SGDLS and CDR2 is YYNGEE in the germline V gene. V was trimmed by 0 bases and J by 0 bases, leaving 9 bases between them. This CDR3 reads CASSVGVSANTGELFF. In nucleotides, the CDR3 is TGTGCCAGCAGCGTAGGGGTTAGCGCGAACACCGGGGAGCTGTTTTTT.

V usage is TRBV6-5 and J usage is TRBJ2-7; the match to TRBD2 covers 11 bases. The CDR3 has 15 residues. V shed 7 bases and J 1 base; nucleotides not matched to a gene: 6. CDR1 is MNHEY and CDR2 is SVGAGI in the germline V gene. CDR3 amino acids: CASTKTSGSSYEQYF. The CDR3 DNA reads as TGTGCCAGCACCAAAACTAGCGGGAGTTCCTACGAGCAGTACTTC.

The chain carries TRBV11-2 and TRBJ2-3; D unclear. The ends were cut back, 5 bases at V and 3 bases at J, with 3 bases in the middle. Germline CDR1 and CDR2: SGHAT and FQNNGV. The CDR3 totals 11 residues. CDR3: CASSLTDTQYF. CDR3 in DNA: TGTGCCAGCAGCCTTACAGATACGCAGTATTTT.